Presented here are 25 T cell receptor beta chains from one specimen sequenced in a study of cytomegalovirus exposure and HLA in healthy donors (dated by TCRdb to about 2017). The library was prepared using the immunoSEQ multiplex PCR assay. The multiplex PCR relied on a mix of 60 forward primers for TCR Vbeta segments and 13 reverse primers for TCR Jbeta segments. Drawn from immuneACCESS, this table holds only the in-frame rearrangements with V and J called that TCRdb kept. Clones are partly lost; checked studies trace under half to an unresolved V gene and leave the rest unexplained. For this sample the table gives under 120,000 clones, of which roughly three quarters were detected only once. The ten largest make up 11% of the sample. The sample taken for sequencing was PBMCs. These receptors originate from a man aged 40-49 years in good health and CMV-seropositive.

The V gene is TRBV10-2, the J gene TRBJ1-1, with a possible D match to TRBD1 (5 bases). Trimming removed 6 bases from V and 6 bases from J, with 17 bases in between. The CDR3 has 14 residues. CDR1 is WSHSY and CDR2 is SAAADI in the germline V gene. The CDR3 protein is CASSPSGLKAEAFF. The CDR3 region has the DNA TGCGCCAGCAGCCCTTCAGGGCTTAAGGCTGAAGCTTTCTTT.

The J gene is TRBJ2-3, the V gene TRBV9, with D maybe TRBD2 (6 bases). Germline assignment: CDR1 SGDLS and CDR2 YYNGEE. Deletions cut 0 bases from V and 2 bases from J, with 10 bases between. The CDR3 is made up of 15 amino acids. Written as DNA, the CDR3 is TGTGCCAGCAGCGTAGGAGCGGGTTACACAGATACGCAGTATTTT. Residues: CASSVGAGYTDTQYF.

CDR3 sequence reads: CASTLRTSGAYEQYF. Here the CDR3 DNA reads TGTGCCAGCACCTTACGGACTAGCGGGGCCTACGAGCAGTACTTC. The rearrangement uses TRBV2 and TRBJ2-5; 12 nucleotides agree with TRBD2. The J call may be incorrect, as the DNA end agrees better with TRBJ2-7. The germline CDR1 and CDR2 sequences are SNHLY and FYNNEI. The length of the CDR3 is 15 residues.

The rearrangement links TRBV5-1 to TRBJ2-6; the D gene is possibly TRBD2 (6 bases). CDR1 and CDR2 (germline): SGHRS, YFSETQ. The length of the CDR3 is 17 residues. V was cut by 2 bases and J by 0 bases, with 12 bases left in between. CDR3 sequence reads: CASSFDGGPSGANVLTF. The CDR3, as DNA: TGCGCCAGCAGCTTCGACGGGGGACCCTCTGGGGCCAACGTCCTGACTTTC.

This clone has just a few counts. This rearrangement joins TRBV5-6 to TRBJ2-1; maybe TRBD2 (5 bases). The CDR3 loop spans 14 amino acids. Per the germline V gene, CDR1 is SGHDT and CDR2 is YYEEEE. V lost 4 bases to trimming and J lost 2 bases, with 10 bases between them. In DNA form, the CDR3 reads TGTGCCAGCAGCCCAGGAGCGGCCTACAATGAGCAGTTCTTC. It codes for CASSPGAAYNEQFF.

V is TRBV9 and J is TRBJ2-2; 8 bases agree with TRBD1. The germline CDR1 and CDR2 sequences are SGDLS and YYNGEE. The CDR3 extends over 16 amino acids. The V segment lost 4 bases and the J segment 4 bases; nucleotides outside the gene matches: 9. The CDR3 DNA follows: TGTGCCAGCAGCCTAATCGGACAGGGAGGCACCGGGGAGCTGTTTTTT. Translation gives CASSLIGQGGTGELFF.

This clone was picked up a small number of times. The V gene is TRBV30, the J gene TRBJ2-3; TRBD2 aligns across 8 bases. Germline V gives CDR1 GTSNPN, CDR2 SVGIG (reference sequence). V was pared by 3 bases and J by 1 base, with 6 bases of the junction left unmatched. The CDR3 is 15 residues long. The CDR3 loop is CAWSLLAVGTDTQYF. Here the CDR3 DNA reads TGTGCCTGGAGCCTACTAGCGGTGGGCACAGATACGCAGTATTTT.

The gene calls are TRBV6-5 and TRBJ2-7; D unclear. V gave up 6 bases and J gave up 3 bases, with 12 bases separating them. This CDR3 is built from 13 residues. Germline V lookup: CDR1 MNHEY, CDR2 SVGAGI. The CDR3 DNA is TGTGCCAGCAGCCGAGGCCCCCTCTACGAGCAGTACTTC. It encodes CASSRGPLYEQYF.

The chain joins TRBV5-1 to TRBJ1-4, with D perhaps matching TRBD1 (6 bases). The ends were cut back, 3 bases at V and 4 bases at J, with 19 bases in the middle. The CDR3 has 17 residues. CDR1 is SGHRS and CDR2 is YFSETQ in the germline V gene. The chain's CDR3 is CASSSRNDRGGNEKLFF. The CDR3 bases are TGCGCCAGCAGCTCGAGGAACGACAGAGGGGGTAATGAAAAACTGTTTTTT.

The CDR3 protein is CASSLTAGPSSGLEQYF. The CDR3 nucleotides read TGTGCCAGCAGCTTAACTGCGGGCCCGTCCTCCGGGCTCGAGCAGTACTTC. This chain links TRBV7-3 with TRBJ2-7; D is possibly TRBD2 (5 bases). Trimming removed 0 bases at V and 6 bases at J, with 21 bases between. This CDR3 is 17 amino acids long. Germline CDR1 is SGHTA and CDR2 is FQGTGA.

The J gene is TRBJ2-7, the V gene TRBV5-4, with 15 bases matching TRBD2. This CDR3 comprises 18 residues. Trimming removed 0 bases from V and 3 bases from J; junction bases left unmatched: 7. CDR1 SGHNT and CDR2 YYREEE come from the germline V gene (reference sequence). For the CDR3, the DNA is TGTGCCAGCAGCTTGGGTTTTGGGACTAGCGGGAGGAGCTACGAGCAGTACTTC. This gives the protein CASSLGFGTSGRSYEQYF. Together with reference TRBV5-4 and TRBJ2-7, the CDR3 gives the full variable domain: ETGVTQSPTHLIKTRGQQVTLRCSSQSGHNTVSWYQQALGQGPQFIFQYYREEENGRGNFPPRFSGLQFPNYSSELNVNALELDDSALYLCASSLGFGTSGRSYEQYFGPGTRLTVT.

This clone was found once. The rearrangement joins TRBV5-6 to TRBJ1-5; D may be TRBD1 (6 bases). V lost 0 bases to trimming and J lost 7 bases, with 17 bases between them. From germline, CDR1 is SGHDT and CDR2 YYEEEE. The CDR3 contains 16 residues. DNA of the CDR3: TGTGCCAGCAGCTTGGGGACCTGGACAGCCGGGCAGCCCCAGCATTTT. The encoded protein is CASSLGTWTAGQPQHF.

The chain carries TRBV2 and TRBJ1-2; a weak D match, TRBD1 (6 bases). This CDR3 region has 16 residues. Germline CDR1 reads SNHLY; CDR2 reads FYNNEI. Trimming took off 7 bases at V and 3 bases at J, with 21 bases between the two ends. DNA for the CDR3: TGTGCCAGCACTCGAGGTCAGGGGATGTTATACTATGGCTACACCTTC. Amino acids: CASTRGQGMLYYGYTF.

This rearrangement joins TRBV10-2 to TRBJ1-2; 9 bases fit TRBD1. The V gene end was trimmed by 10 bases and the J gene end by 1 base; junction bases not matched to a gene: 7. CDR1 is WSHSY and CDR2 is SAAADI in the germline V gene. The CDR3 contains 14 residues. The CDR3 coding sequence is TGCGCCACCTCGGACAGGGGCCTTAACTATGGCTACACCTTC. Amino acid sequence: CATSDRGLNYGYTF.

The chain has TRBV29-1 and TRBJ2-7; 9 bases are shared with TRBD2. Trimming took 3 bases from V and 2 from J; bases not matched to a gene: 11. CDR1 is SQVTM, CDR2 ANQGSEA, per germline. The CDR3 is 16 amino acids. CDR3 nucleotides: TGCAGCGTTGAGGCTAGCGGGGCTACCTCGCCCTACGAGCAGTACTTC. This encodes CSVEASGATSPYEQYF.

The chain links TRBV28 to TRBJ2-5; D is possibly TRBD2 (5 bases). There are 14 residues in the CDR3. Germline V gives CDR1 MDHEN, CDR2 SYDVKM. Trimming took 6 bases from V and 2 from J, leaving 13 bases between them. In nucleotides, the CDR3 is TGTGCCAGCAGGCGGACGGACTGGCAAGAGACCCAGTACTTC. Protein sequence: CASRRTDWQETQYF.

The rearrangement joins TRBV5-4 to TRBJ2-7; D might be TRBD2 (5 bases). Germline assignment: CDR1 SGHNT and CDR2 YYREEE (reference sequence). The CDR3 totals 14 residues. V lost 0 bases to trimming and J lost 2 bases, with 9 bases between them. CDR3 sequence reads: CASSLGPGTYEQYF. The CDR3 DNA reads as TGTGCCAGCAGCTTGGGACCGGGGACCTACGAGCAGTACTTC.

The rearrangement uses TRBV5-1 and TRBJ2-7; maybe TRBD1 (6 bases). The V gene lost 8 bases and the J gene lost 3 bases, with 15 bases spanning the gap. From germline, CDR1 is SGHRS and CDR2 YFSETQ. This CDR3 spans 13 amino acids. The CDR3 DNA reads as TGCGCCAGTTCCGGGACACGGAACTACGAGCAGTACTTC. Translating gives CASSGTRNYEQYF.

The CDR3 reads CASSSNSREAFF. The CDR3 nucleotides are TGTGCCAGCAGTTCCAACTCGAGGGAAGCTTTCTTT. The chain uses TRBV6-6 and TRBJ1-1; no clear D. Germline V gene data show CDR1 as MNHNY and CDR2 as SVGAGI (reference sequence). V was cut by 4 bases and J by 8 bases, with 11 bases left in between. There are 12 residues in the CDR3.

The chain joins TRBV5-4 to TRBJ2-7, with 7 bases aligning to TRBD2. The CDR3 loop spans 13 amino acids. J lost 4 bases, V lost 2 bases, and 3 bases had no gene match. The V gene's germline CDR1 is SGHNT and CDR2 YYREEE (reference sequence). CDR3 nucleotide sequence: TGTGCCAGCAGCTTTCGCGGGAGATACGAGCAGTACTTC. Its protein product is CASSFRGRYEQYF.

This clone was detected once. The chain joins TRBV7-9 to TRBJ2-7; no clear D gene. The V and J ends lost 1 base and 2 bases respectively, with 12 bases between them. Germline lookup yields CDR1 SEHNR and CDR2 FQNEAQ (reference sequence). The CDR3 length is 15 residues. The CDR3 nucleotides read TGTGCCAGCAGCTTAGACAAGTGGCCACCCTACGAGCAGTACTTC. It encodes CASSLDKWPPYEQYF. The whole variable domain, remainder taken from reference TRBV7-9 and TRBJ2-7, is DTGVSQNPRHKITKRGQNVTFRCDPISEHNRLYWYRQTLGQGPEFLTYFQNEAQLEKSRLLSDRFSAERPKGSFSTLEIQRTEQGDSAMYLCASSLDKWPPYEQYFGPGTRLTVT.

This clone occurred a few times. The chain has TRBV13 and TRBJ2-1, with 9 bases lining up with TRBD2. The V segment lost 5 bases and the J segment 4 bases; nucleotides outside the gene matches: 6. Germline CDR1 is PRHDT and CDR2 is FYEKMQ (reference sequence). The CDR3 consists of 15 residues. The CDR3 is CASSPPGLAYNEQFF. The CDR3 coding sequence is TGTGCCAGCAGCCCACCCGGACTAGCGTACAATGAGCAGTTCTTC.

V and J are TRBV7-8 and TRBJ2-7; TRBD2 matches at 7 bases. This CDR3 is built from 15 residues. CDR1 is SGHVS and CDR2 is FQNEAQ in the germline V gene. Unmatched junction bases numbered 8, after V lost 3 bases and J lost 3 bases. The CDR3 loop reads CASSFELAWNYEQYF. The CDR3 DNA follows: TGTGCCAGCAGCTTCGAACTAGCGTGGAACTACGAGCAGTACTTC.

This clone has a handful of counts. J is TRBJ1-1 and V is TRBV28; no reliable D call. V lost 3 bases and J lost 5, with 13 bases in between. Looked up from germline, CDR1 is MDHEN and CDR2 is SYDVKM. This CDR3 has 14 amino acids. CDR3 in DNA: TGTGCCAGCAGTTTCCTCCTTCCGAGGACTGAAGCTTTCTTT. Translated: CASSFLLPRTEAFF.

This clone showed up just a few times. V is TRBV7-2 and J is TRBJ1-2, with TRBD1 matching 10 bases. The CDR3 is 15 amino acids. Trimming took 0 bases from V and 4 from J; bases not matched to a gene: 2. The germline V gene encodes CDR1 SGHTA and CDR2 FQGNSA. CDR3 protein: CASSLAGQGIYGYTF. DNA of the CDR3: TGTGCCAGCAGCTTAGCGGGACAGGGGATCTATGGCTACACCTTC. Variable domain in full (rest from reference TRBV7-2 and TRBJ1-2): GAGVSQSPSNKVTEKGKDVELRCDPISGHTALYWYRQSLGQGLEFLIYFQGNSAPDKSGLPSDRFSAERTGGSVSTLTIQRTQQEDSAVYLCASSLAGQGIYGYTFGSGTRLTVV.